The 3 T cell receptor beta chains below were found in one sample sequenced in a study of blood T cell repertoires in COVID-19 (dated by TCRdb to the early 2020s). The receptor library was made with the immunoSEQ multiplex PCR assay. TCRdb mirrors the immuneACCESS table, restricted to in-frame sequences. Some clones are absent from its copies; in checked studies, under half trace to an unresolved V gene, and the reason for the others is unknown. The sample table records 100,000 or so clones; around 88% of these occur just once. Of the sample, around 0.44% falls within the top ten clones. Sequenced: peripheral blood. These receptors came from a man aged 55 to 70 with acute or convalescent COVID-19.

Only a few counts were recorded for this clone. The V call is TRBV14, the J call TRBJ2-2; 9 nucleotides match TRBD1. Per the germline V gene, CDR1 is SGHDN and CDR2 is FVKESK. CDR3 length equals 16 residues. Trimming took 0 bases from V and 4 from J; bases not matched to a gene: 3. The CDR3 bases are TGTGCCAGCAGCCAAGAAACAGGGGGCACCACCGGGGAGCTGTTTTTT. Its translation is CASSQETGGTTGELFF.

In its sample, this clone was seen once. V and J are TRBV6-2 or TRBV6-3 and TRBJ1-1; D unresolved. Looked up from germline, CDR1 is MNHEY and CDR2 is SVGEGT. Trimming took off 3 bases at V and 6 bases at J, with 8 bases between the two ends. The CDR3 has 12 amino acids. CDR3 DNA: TGTGCCAGCAGTTATTGGGCCTCTGAAGCTTTCTTT. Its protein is CASSYWASEAFF.

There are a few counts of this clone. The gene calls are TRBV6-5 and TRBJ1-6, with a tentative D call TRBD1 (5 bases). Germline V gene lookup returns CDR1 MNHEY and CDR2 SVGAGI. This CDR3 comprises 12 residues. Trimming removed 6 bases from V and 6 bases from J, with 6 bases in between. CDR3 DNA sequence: TGTGCCAGCAGCGACAGTAATTCACCCCTCCACTTT. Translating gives CASSDSNSPLHF.